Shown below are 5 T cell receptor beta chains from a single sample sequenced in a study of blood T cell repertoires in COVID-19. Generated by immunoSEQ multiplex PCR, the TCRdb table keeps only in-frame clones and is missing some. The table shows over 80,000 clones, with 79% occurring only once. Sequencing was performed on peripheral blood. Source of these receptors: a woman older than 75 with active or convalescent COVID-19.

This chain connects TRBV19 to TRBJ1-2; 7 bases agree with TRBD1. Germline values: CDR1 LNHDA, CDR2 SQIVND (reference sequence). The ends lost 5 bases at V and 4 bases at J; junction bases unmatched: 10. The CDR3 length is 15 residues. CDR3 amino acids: CASSSTRTGFYGYTF. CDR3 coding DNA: TGTGCCAGTAGTTCAACGAGGACAGGCTTCTATGGCTACACCTTC. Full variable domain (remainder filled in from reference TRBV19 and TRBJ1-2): DGGITQSPKYLFRKEGQNVTLSCEQNLNHDAMYWYRQDPGQGLRLIYYSQIVNDFQKGDIAEGYSVSREKKESFPLTVTSAQKNPTAFYLCASSSTRTGFYGYTFGSGTRLTVV.

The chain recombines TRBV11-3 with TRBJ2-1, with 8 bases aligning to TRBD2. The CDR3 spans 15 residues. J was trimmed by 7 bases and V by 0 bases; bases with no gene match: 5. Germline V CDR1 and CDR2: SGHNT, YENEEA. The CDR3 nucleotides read TGTGCCAGCAGCTTAGAGAGGGCTAGCGGGAATGAGCAGTTCTTC. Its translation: CASSLERASGNEQFF.

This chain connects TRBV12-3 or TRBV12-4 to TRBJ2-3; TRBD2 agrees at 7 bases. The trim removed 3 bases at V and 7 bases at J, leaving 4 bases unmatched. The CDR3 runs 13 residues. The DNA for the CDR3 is TGTGCCAGCAGTTTGGGGGAGGGGTATACGCAGTATTTT. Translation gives CASSLGEGYTQYF.

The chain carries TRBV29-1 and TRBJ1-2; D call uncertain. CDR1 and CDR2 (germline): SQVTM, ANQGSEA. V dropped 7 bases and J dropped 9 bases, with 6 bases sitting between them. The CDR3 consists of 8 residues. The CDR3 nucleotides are TGCAGCGACAGTAGCTACACCTTC. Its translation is CSDSSYTF.

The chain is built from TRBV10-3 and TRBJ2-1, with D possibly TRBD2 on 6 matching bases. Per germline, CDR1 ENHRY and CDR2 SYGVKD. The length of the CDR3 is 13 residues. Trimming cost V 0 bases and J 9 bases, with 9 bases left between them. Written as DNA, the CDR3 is TGTGCCATCAGTGAGTCAAACGGGGGTGAGCAGTTCTTC. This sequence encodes CAISESNGGEQFF.